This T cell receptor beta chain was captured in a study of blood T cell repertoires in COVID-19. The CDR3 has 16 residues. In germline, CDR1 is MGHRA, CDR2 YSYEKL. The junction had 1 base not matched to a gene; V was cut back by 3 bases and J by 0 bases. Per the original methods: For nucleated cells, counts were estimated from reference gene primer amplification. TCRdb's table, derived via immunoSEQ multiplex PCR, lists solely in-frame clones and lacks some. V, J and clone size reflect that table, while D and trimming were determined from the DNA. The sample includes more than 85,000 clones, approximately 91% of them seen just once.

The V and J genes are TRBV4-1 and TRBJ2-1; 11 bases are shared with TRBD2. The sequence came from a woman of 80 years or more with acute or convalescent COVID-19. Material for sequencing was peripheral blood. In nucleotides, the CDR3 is TGCGCCAGCAGCCAGGGACTAGCGGCCTCCTACAATGAGCAGTTCTTC. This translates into CASSQGLAASYNEQFF.